The 4 T cell receptor beta chains below all came from one sample that was sequenced in a study of spatial heterogeneity in lung cancer. TCRdb ran MiXCR on the 5' RACE reads and lists one entry per CDR3 protein. The sample records around 13,000 distinct CDR3 sequences, over 6.5% being singletons. Stated time point: sample taken at primary tumor resection. General observations from the study: Tumors with more nonsynonymous mutations had more expanded intratumoral alpha and beta TCRs.

Their recognized antigens are unknown. Sequenced here: lung tumor tissue, sampled at surgery. Receptors originate from a female donor with early-stage non-small cell lung cancer.

This clonotype was found many times. The chain is built from TRBV5-1 and TRBJ1-1, with D possibly matching TRBD1 (6 bases). CDR3 length equals 14 residues. V was pared by 4 bases and J by 4 bases, with 14 bases between. CDR1 and CDR2 from the germline V gene are SGHRS and YFSETQ. CDR3 in DNA: TGCGCCAGCAGCGAGAGACAGGTCGGCACTGAAGCTTTCTTT. Protein: CASSERQVGTEAFF.

This clonotype was counted many times. The V call is TRBV6-1, the J call TRBJ2-2; D is undetermined. The CDR3 is 14 amino acids. V shed 3 bases and J shed 1 base, with 6 bases lying between them. Germline loops: CDR1 MNHNS, CDR2 SASEGT. The CDR3 sequence: CASSEWRNTGELFF. Written as DNA, the CDR3 is TGTGCCAGCAGTGAGTGGCGGAACACCGGGGAGCTGTTTTTT.

Ten or more counts support this clonotype. V and J are TRBV7-6 and TRBJ2-7; 11 bases line up with TRBD1. J was trimmed by 3 bases and V by 7 bases; bases with no gene match: 8. Looked up from germline, CDR1 is SGHVS and CDR2 is FNYEAQ. The CDR3 is made up of 15 amino acids. CDR3 residues: CASTLSGTGGYEQYF. In DNA form, the CDR3 reads TGTGCCAGCACCCTCTCCGGGACAGGGGGCTACGAGCAGTACTTC.

The rearrangement links TRBV10-3 to TRBJ1-5; 8 nucleotides line up with TRBD1. With V trimmed by 10 bases and J by 4 bases, 9 bases remained unmatched. The germline V gene has CDR1 ENHRY and CDR2 SYGVKD. CDR3 length: 14 residues. CDR3: CATTSGTGNQPQHF. CDR3 in DNA: TGTGCCACAACCTCCGGGACAGGAAATCAGCCCCAGCATTTT.